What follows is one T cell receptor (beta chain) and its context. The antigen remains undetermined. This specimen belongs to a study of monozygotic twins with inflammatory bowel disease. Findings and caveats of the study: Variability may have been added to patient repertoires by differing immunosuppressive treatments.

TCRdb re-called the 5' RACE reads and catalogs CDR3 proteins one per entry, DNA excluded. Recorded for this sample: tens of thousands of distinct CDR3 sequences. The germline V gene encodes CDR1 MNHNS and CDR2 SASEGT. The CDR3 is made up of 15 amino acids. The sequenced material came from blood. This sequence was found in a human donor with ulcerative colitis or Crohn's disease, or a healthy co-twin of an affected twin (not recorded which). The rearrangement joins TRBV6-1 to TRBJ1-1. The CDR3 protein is CASSAFSGGETEAFF.